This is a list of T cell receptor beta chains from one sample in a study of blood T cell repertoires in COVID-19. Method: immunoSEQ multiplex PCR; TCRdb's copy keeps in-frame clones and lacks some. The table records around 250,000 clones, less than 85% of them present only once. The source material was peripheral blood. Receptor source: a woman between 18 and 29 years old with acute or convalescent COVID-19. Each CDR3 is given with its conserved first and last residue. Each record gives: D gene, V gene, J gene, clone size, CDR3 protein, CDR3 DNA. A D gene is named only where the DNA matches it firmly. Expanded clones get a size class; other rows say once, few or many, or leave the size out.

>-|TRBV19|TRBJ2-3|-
CASSDSSSTDTQYF
TGTGCCAGTAGTGACAGTTCTAGCACAGATACGCAGTATTTT
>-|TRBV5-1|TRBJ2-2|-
CASSILRAAGELFF
TGCGCCAGCAGCATCCTAAGAGCGGCCGGGGAGCTGTTTTTT
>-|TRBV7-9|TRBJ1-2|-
CASGLEGRPGGYTF
TGTGCCAGCGGATTGGAGGGGCGACCGGGTGGCTACACCTTC
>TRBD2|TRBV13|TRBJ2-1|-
CASSNPSSGSAERYNEQFF
TGTGCCAGCAGCAACCCATCTAGCGGGAGCGCTGAACGATACAATGAGCAGTTCTTC
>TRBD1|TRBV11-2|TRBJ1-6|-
CASRLPGTGANSPLHF
TGTGCCAGCAGACTACCAGGGACAGGGGCTAATTCACCCCTCCACTTT
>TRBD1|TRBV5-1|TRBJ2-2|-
CASSLRPPRSTGDTGELFF
TGCGCCAGCAGCTTGCGCCCACCCCGTTCGACAGGGGACACCGGGGAGCTGTTTTTT
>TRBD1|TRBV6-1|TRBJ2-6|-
CASSEYRGGFSGANVLTF
TGTGCCAGCAGTGAGTACAGGGGTGGGTTCTCTGGGGCCAACGTCCTGACTTTC
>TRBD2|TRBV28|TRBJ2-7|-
CAGSSGSKGHEQYF
TGTGCCGGGAGTAGCGGGAGCAAGGGCCACGAGCAGTACTTC
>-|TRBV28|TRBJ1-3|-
CASSPPRANSGNTIYF
TGTGCCAGCAGTCCCCCCAGGGCTAACTCTGGAAACACCATATATTTT
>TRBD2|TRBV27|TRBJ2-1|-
CASSLFPAGNSYNEQFF
TGTGCCAGCAGTTTATTCCCAGCGGGAAACTCCTACAATGAGCAGTTCTTC
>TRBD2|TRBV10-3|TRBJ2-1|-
CATYGGLAAYNEQFF
TGTGCCACCTATGGGGGACTAGCGGCCTACAATGAGCAGTTCTTC
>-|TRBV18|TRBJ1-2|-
CASSPGQGLENGYTF
TGTGCCAGCTCACCCGGTCAGGGGTTAGAAAATGGCTACACCTTC
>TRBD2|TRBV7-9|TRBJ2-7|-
CATERGGVSYEQYF
TGTGCCACCGAACGTGGGGGGGTCTCCTACGAGCAGTACTTC
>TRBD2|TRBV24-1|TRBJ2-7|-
CATNLQLAASYEQYF
TGTGCCACCAATCTACAACTAGCGGCAAGCTACGAGCAGTACTTC
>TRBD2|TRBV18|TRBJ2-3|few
CASSVSGSSPDTQYF
TGTGCCAGCTCAGTTAGCGGGAGTTCCCCAGATACGCAGTATTTT
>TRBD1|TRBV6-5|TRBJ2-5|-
CASSPTGQETQYF
TGTGCCAGCAGCCCGACAGGGCAGGAGACCCAGTACTTC
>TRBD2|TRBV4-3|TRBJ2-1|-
CASSQDRSGSSYNEQFF
TGCGCCAGCAGCCAAGATCGAAGCGGGAGCTCCTACAATGAGCAGTTCTTC
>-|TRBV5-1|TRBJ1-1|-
CASSEGPVNTEAFF
TGCGCCAGCAGCGAGGGCCCGGTGAACACTGAAGCTTTCTTT
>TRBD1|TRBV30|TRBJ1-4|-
CAWSVGFGTGAEKLFF
TGTGCCTGGAGTGTAGGGTTTGGGACAGGGGCCGAAAAACTGTTTTTT
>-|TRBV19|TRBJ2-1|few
CASRTRGSPYNEQFF
TGTGCCAGTAGAACAAGAGGGTCCCCCTACAATGAGCAGTTCTTC
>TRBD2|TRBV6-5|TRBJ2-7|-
CASSTAGVLREQYF
TGTGCCAGCAGTACAGCGGGAGTTCTGCGCGAGCAGTACTTC
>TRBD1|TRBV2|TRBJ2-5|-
CASSAGTGGSWETQYF
TGTGCCAGCAGCGCCGGGACAGGGGGGAGTTGGGAGACCCAGTACTTC
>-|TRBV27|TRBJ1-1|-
CASSSQMNTEAFF
TGTGCCAGCAGTTCCCAGATGAACACTGAAGCTTTCTTT
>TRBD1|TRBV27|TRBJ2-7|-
CASSRGDRGFYEQYF
TGTGCCAGCAGCCGGGGAGACAGGGGTTTCTACGAGCAGTACTTC
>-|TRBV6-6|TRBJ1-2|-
CASVRPELNYGYTF
TGTGCCAGCGTGAGGCCAGAACTTAACTATGGCTACACCTTC
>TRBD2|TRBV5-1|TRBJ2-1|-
CASRDPGTSVQFF
TGCGCCAGCCGGGACCCCGGGACTAGTGTTCAGTTCTTC
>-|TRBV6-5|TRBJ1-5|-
CASSEGTGFHQPQHF
TGTGCCAGCAGCGAGGGAACAGGGTTTCATCAGCCCCAGCATTTT
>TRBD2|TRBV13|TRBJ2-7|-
CASSPQLAAPGKQYF
TGTGCCAGCAGCCCCCAACTAGCGGCCCCAGGGAAGCAGTACTTC
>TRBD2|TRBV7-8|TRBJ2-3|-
CASSPRRLAGPTDTQYF
TGTGCCAGCAGCCCGCGTCGACTAGCGGGTCCTACAGATACGCAGTATTTT
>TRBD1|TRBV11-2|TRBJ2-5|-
CASSLSPGTGETQYF
TGTGCCAGCAGCTTAAGTCCAGGGACAGGGGAGACCCAGTACTTC
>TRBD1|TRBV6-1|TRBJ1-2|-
CASSEGTGVGANYGYTF
TGTGCCAGCAGTGAAGGGACAGGGGTTGGGGCTAACTATGGCTACACCTTC
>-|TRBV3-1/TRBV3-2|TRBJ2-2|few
CASSQVGAGFGELFF
TGTGCCAGCAGCCAGGTGGGAGCGGGTTTCGGGGAGCTGTTTTTT
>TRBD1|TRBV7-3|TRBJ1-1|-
CASSSTTGGMAFF
TGTGCCAGCAGCTCGACAACAGGGGGCATGGCTTTCTTT
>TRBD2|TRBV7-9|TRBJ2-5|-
CASSLVLAGGETQYF
TGTGCCAGCAGCTTAGTCTTAGCGGGGGGCGAGACCCAGTACTTC
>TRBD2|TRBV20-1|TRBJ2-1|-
CSASPVGTRYANEQFF
TGCAGTGCTAGTCCGGTGGGGACTAGATATGCCAATGAGCAGTTCTTC
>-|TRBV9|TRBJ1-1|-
CASSYEGVDTEAFF
TGTGCCAGCAGCTATGAAGGGGTGGACACTGAAGCTTTCTTT
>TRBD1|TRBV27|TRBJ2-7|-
CASSYAGGTGGDYEQYF
TGTGCCAGCAGTTACGCCGGAGGGACAGGGGGGGACTACGAGCAGTACTTC